This T cell receptor beta chain was captured in a study of T cell changes during pregnancy in multiple sclerosis. The table came from immunoSEQ multiplex PCR; TCRdb's copy has only in-frame clones and leaves some out. Here the sample spans nearly 110,000 clones, about 90% being singletons. In germline, CDR1 is SEHNR, CDR2 FQNEAQ (reference sequence). CDR3 length equals 16 residues. V was clipped by 1 base and J by 5 bases; unmatched bases: 10. V gene TRBV7-9 combines with J gene TRBJ2-5; 7 bases match TRBD2. The sample in question was peripheral blood, obtained before pregnancy. This TCR came from a female donor with multiple sclerosis, enrolled in a pregnancy study. The CDR3 is CASSLVQRLARETQYF. In DNA form, the CDR3 reads TGTGCCAGCAGCTTAGTTCAGCGACTAGCAAGGGAGACCCAGTACTTC. The variable domain in full, with the rest retrieved from reference TRBV7-9 and TRBJ2-5, is DTGVSQNPRHKITKRGQNVTFRCDPISEHNRLYWYRQTLGQGPEFLTYFQNEAQLEKSRLLSDRFSAERPKGSFSTLEIQRTEQGDSAMYLCASSLVQRLARETQYFGPGTRLLVL.